The 22 T cell receptor beta chains below were found in one sample sequenced in a study of a mutant IDH1 vaccine in newly diagnosed glioma. Time point specified: week 5, during vaccination. Topical imiquimod accompanied each vaccine dose, which consisted of 300 ug of mutant IDH1 20-mer peptide. No antigen has been identified for these receptors. Sequenced by immunoSEQ multiplex PCR; TCRdb stores in-frame clones only, minus some. This table holds 49,000 or so clones, roughly 73% found once. Sequenced here: PBMCs, sampled from a glioma patient whose treatment included an IDH1 peptide vaccine. The receptors derive from a woman in her thirties or forties with glioma.

The rearrangement links TRBV10-3 to TRBJ2-7; 8 positions agree with TRBD2. Per the germline V gene, CDR1 is ENHRY and CDR2 is SYGVKD. Germline trimming cut 10 bases from V and 2 bases from J; bases unmatched to any gene: 7. The CDR3 has 13 amino acids. The CDR3 coding sequence is TGTGCCACGAGCGGGGGCACCCCCTACGAGCAGTACTTC. Protein sequence: CATSGGTPYEQYF.

As to this clone: At one end the junction does not follow the germline gene, possibly because of a read error. V and J are TRBV7-7 and TRBJ2-5, with 11 nucleotides matching TRBD2. The CDR3 sequence is 15 residues long. Germline V gene sequence: CDR1 SSHAT, CDR2 FNYEAQ (reference sequence). The CDR3 spells CASSSTSGVMETQYF. The CDR3 bases are TGTGCTAGCAGCTCGACTAGCGGGGTAATGGAGACCCAGTACTTC.

V is TRBV11-2 and J is TRBJ1-2; D call uncertain. Germline assignment: CDR1 SGHAT and CDR2 FQNNGV. Trimming pared 6 bases from V and 6 bases from J, leaving 11 bases between. The CDR3 sequence is 12 residues long. CDR3 nucleotides: TGTGCCAGCAGTGCAGGTCAGAATGGCTACACCTTC. This gives the protein CASSAGQNGYTF.

V is TRBV7-6 and J is TRBJ2-5, with D perhaps assigned TRBD1 or TRBD2 (6 bases each). The CDR3 is 11 amino acids. CDR1 is SGHVS, CDR2 FNYEAQ, per germline. Trimming cost V 6 bases and J 7 bases, with 9 bases left between them. The CDR3 reads CASSEGGTQYF. The DNA for the CDR3 is TGTGCCAGCAGTGAGGGGGGGACCCAGTACTTC.

Points on this clone: The junction departs from germline at one end; a sequencing error may be responsible. This chain links TRBV7-7 with TRBJ1-4; the D is unclear. CDR1 and CDR2 (germline): SSHAT, FNYEAQ (reference sequence). The CDR3 spans 13 residues. As DNA, the CDR3 is TGTGCTAGCAGCTTAGTTCGCGGTGAAAAACTGTTTTTT. This codes for CASSLVRGEKLFF.

The rearrangement links TRBV6-5 to TRBJ2-3; D is uncertain. The CDR3 consists of 13 residues. Germline assignment: CDR1 MNHEY and CDR2 SVGAGI. The V and J ends lost 8 bases and 5 bases respectively, with 14 bases between them. CDR3 nucleotide sequence: TGTGCCAGCGCAACGGCCCGAGGAGATACGCAGTATTTT. As protein: CASATARGDTQYF.

In this sample, this clone turned up a few times. The chain employs TRBV4-1 and TRBJ2-2, with D perhaps being TRBD1 or TRBD2 (5 bases each). The length of the CDR3 is 14 residues. With 9 bases removed from V and 6 bases from J, the gap between germline ends came to 17 bases. CDR1 MGHRA and CDR2 YSYEKL come from the germline V gene. The CDR3 reads CASEKGTSAGELFF. The DNA for the CDR3 is TGCGCCAGTGAGAAAGGGACCTCGGCCGGGGAGCTGTTTTTT.

The chain employs TRBV6-4 and TRBJ1-1; D possibly corresponds to TRBD1 (6 bases). This CDR3 region has 14 residues. The V end was cut by 7 bases, the J end by 4 bases, with 16 bases between. Germline assignment: CDR1 MRHNA and CDR2 SNTAGT. The CDR3 DNA reads as TGTGCCAGCATACAAACAGGGAGGGGCACTGAAGCTTTCTTT. Translating gives CASIQTGRGTEAFF.

V gene TRBV7-2 combines with J gene TRBJ1-6, with no clear D. There are 13 residues in the CDR3. Deletions cut 10 bases from V and 3 bases from J, with 10 bases between. Germline V gene sequence: CDR1 SGHTA, CDR2 FQGNSA. Here the CDR3 reads CATQDGYNSPLHF. CDR3 DNA sequence: TGTGCCACCCAGGACGGCTATAATTCACCCCTCCACTTT.

The CDR3 sequence is CASSLDRDNEKLFF. In nucleotides, the CDR3 is TGTGCCAGCAGCTTGGACAGGGATAATGAAAAACTGTTTTTT. The chain combines TRBV7-9 with TRBJ1-4, with 8 bases fitting TRBD1. Germline values: CDR1 SEHNR, CDR2 FQNEAQ (reference sequence). The J segment lost 4 bases and the V segment lost 3 bases, leaving 1 base of the junction unmatched. This CDR3 comprises 14 residues.

The CDR3 DNA reads as TGTGCCAGCAGTCGTCGAGGGTTTTATAGCAATCAGCCCCAGCATTTT. Amino acids: CASSRRGFYSNQPQHF. The J gene is TRBJ1-5, the V gene TRBV2, with unresolved D. Germline V gene data show CDR1 as SNHLY and CDR2 as FYNNEI. This CDR3 has 16 amino acids. V was cut by 5 bases and J by 0 bases, with 14 bases left in between. Combining the CDR3 with reference TRBV2 and TRBJ1-5 gives the whole variable domain EPEVTQTPSHQVTQMGQEVILRCVPISNHLYFYWYRQILGQKVEFLVSFYNNEISEKSEIFDDQFSVERPDGSNFTLKIRSTKLEDSAMYFCASSRRGFYSNQPQHFGDGTRLSIL.

V is TRBV14 and J is TRBJ2-7; tentatively, D is TRBD1 (5 bases). Trimming removed 5 bases from V and 2 bases from J, with 19 bases in between. The germline V gene encodes CDR1 SGHDN and CDR2 FVKESK. The CDR3 loop spans 16 amino acids. CDR3 coding DNA: TGTGCCAGCAGCAGGGGAACAGGTGCTCTCCCCTACGAGCAGTACTTC. It translates to CASSRGTGALPYEQYF.

This clone was detected only a few times. This chain connects TRBV2 to TRBJ1-2; 9 nucleotides agree with TRBD1. The CDR3 is 14 amino acids. The germline V gene encodes CDR1 SNHLY and CDR2 FYNNEI. Unmatched junction bases numbered 4, after V lost 6 bases and J lost 2 bases. The CDR3 reads CASRPTGGNYGYTF. The CDR3 bases are TGTGCCAGCAGACCCACAGGGGGCAACTATGGCTACACCTTC.

The genes are TRBV5-1 and TRBJ2-7; 11 bases align to TRBD2. V was clipped by 0 bases and J by 3 bases; unmatched bases: 2. This CDR3 comprises 15 residues. The germline CDR1 and CDR2 sequences are SGHRS and YFSETQ. CDR3 bases: TGCGCCAGCAGCTTGGGGGGGACTAGCGGCTACGAGCAGTACTTC. It is translated as CASSLGGTSGYEQYF.

This clone appeared a single time. The chain is built from TRBV30 and TRBJ1-2; D may be TRBD1 (5 bases). Trimming removed 0 bases at V and 6 bases at J, with 11 bases between. Germline CDR1 reads GTSNPN; CDR2 reads SVGIG (reference sequence). This CDR3 spans 13 amino acids. CDR3 bases: TGTGCCTGGAGTGTACGCAGGGCGGATGGCTACACCTTC. This codes for CAWSVRRADGYTF.

The chain combines TRBV30 with TRBJ2-3; 14 bases line up with TRBD2. Germline V CDR1 and CDR2: GTSNPN, SVGIG (reference sequence). V was clipped by 5 bases and J by 0 bases; unmatched bases: 4. There are 16 residues in the CDR3. CDR3 DNA sequence: TGTGCCTGGGCTGGACTAGCGGGGGGAAGCACAGATACGCAGTATTTT. This encodes CAWAGLAGGSTDTQYF.

V and J are TRBV7-9 and TRBJ2-5; TRBD1 might be the D (5 bases). The germline CDR1 and CDR2 sequences are SEHNR and FQNEAQ (reference sequence). Trimming took 4 bases from V and 3 from J, leaving 12 bases between them. CDR3 length: 14 residues. CDR3 protein: CASSWTLREETQYF. The CDR3 nucleotides are TGTGCCAGCAGCTGGACACTTAGGGAAGAGACCCAGTACTTC.

This clone was detected a few times. The chain joins TRBV7-9 to TRBJ1-2; a possible D gene is TRBD1 (5 bases). Germline V CDR1 and CDR2: SEHNR, FQNEAQ (reference sequence). CDR3 length equals 14 residues. V lost 4 bases to trimming and J lost 0 bases, with 9 bases between them. CDR3 nucleotide sequence: TGTGCCAGCAGCTGGGACGCTACTAACTATGGCTACACCTTC. It specifies CASSWDATNYGYTF.

This chain connects TRBV15 to TRBJ2-7, with TRBD1 as a possible D gene (5 bases). Trimming took off 0 bases at V and 4 bases at J, with 13 bases between the two ends. Germline V CDR1 and CDR2: LNHNV, YYDKDF (reference sequence). The CDR3 is made up of 15 amino acids. CDR3 residues: CATSRDRAGQYEQYF. The CDR3 DNA reads as TGTGCCACCAGCAGAGATAGGGCAGGGCAGTACGAGCAGTACTTC.

This clone was seen once. V is TRBV5-4 and J is TRBJ2-1; no clear D gene. Trimming removed 2 bases from V and 0 bases from J, with 9 bases in between. Germline lookup yields CDR1 SGHNT and CDR2 YYREEE (reference sequence). This CDR3 has 15 amino acids. The CDR3 DNA reads as TGTGCCAGCAGCTTACTACAGAGCTCCTACAATGAGCAGTTCTTC. Its protein product is CASSLLQSSYNEQFF.

This sequence joins TRBV15 and TRBJ1-1, with D unresolved. CDR3 length: 13 amino acids. V lost 5 bases and J lost 3, with 10 bases in between. Germline CDR1 reads LNHNV; CDR2 reads YYDKDF (reference sequence). The CDR3 here is CATSPAWHTEAFF. In DNA form, the CDR3 reads TGTGCCACCAGCCCTGCTTGGCACACTGAAGCTTTCTTT.

This chain uses TRBV7-2 with TRBJ2-7, with D uncertain. V was shortened by 2 bases and J by 3 bases, with 14 bases between the two germline ends. The CDR3 is 15 amino acids. Germline-derived CDR1 and CDR2 are SGHTA and FQGNSA. The CDR3: CASSLRFATFYEQYF. The CDR3 region has the DNA TGTGCCAGCAGCTTAAGATTCGCTACCTTCTACGAGCAGTACTTC.